This entry lists 18 T cell receptor beta chains sequenced from one sample in a study of blood T cells in healthy people across ages. Primed by a sample-barcoded 5' primer and a J-beta primer mix, a second PCR proceeded for 7 to 11 cycles. TCRdb independently ran MiXCR on the 5' RACE reads; one entry per CDR3 protein. This sample carries over 550,000 distinct CDR3 sequences, approximately 30% of them seen once, and the ten largest clones take approximately 14%. Sequenced material: blood. The receptors originated from a woman over 75 in good health.

This sequence joins TRBV24-1 and TRBJ2-7, with D possibly TRBD1 on 6 matching bases. The V gene lost 0 bases and the J gene lost 3 bases, with 11 bases spanning the gap. The germline gives CDR1 KGHDR, CDR2 SFDVKD. The CDR3 spans 15 residues. CDR3 sequence reads: CATSDLTDRSYEQYF. The CDR3 bases are TGTGCCACCAGTGATTTGACCGACAGGAGCTACGAGCAGTACTTC.

This clonotype was seen repeatedly, ten times or more. CDR3 protein: CSASPDGAGGRNEQFF. In DNA form, the CDR3 reads TGCAGTGCTAGTCCCGACGGGGCGGGGGGGCGCAATGAGCAGTTCTTC. This rearrangement joins TRBV20-1 to TRBJ2-1; 9 bases fit TRBD2. This CDR3 contains 16 residues. The V gene end was trimmed by 3 bases and the J gene end by 6 bases; junction bases not matched to a gene: 12. CDR1 DFQATT and CDR2 SNEGSKA come from the germline V gene (reference sequence).

The chain combines TRBV3-1 with TRBJ1-4; D might be TRBD1 (5 bases). The length of the CDR3 is 13 residues. V lost 0 bases and J lost 10, with 9 bases in between. The V gene's germline CDR1 is LGHDT and CDR2 YNNKEL (reference sequence). CDR3 sequence: CASSQDPGGKLFF. The CDR3 nucleotides are TGTGCCAGCAGCCAAGATCCGGGGGGAAAACTGTTTTTT.

A word on this clonotype: A much more abundant neighbour one base away suggests this may be a read error. Without the conserved terminal phenylalanine or tryptophan, this CDR3 likely stems from a read error. The V gene is TRBV18, the J gene TRBJ1-5; 7 bases align to TRBD1. Germline CDR1 reads KGHSH; CDR2 reads LQKENI. The CDR3 has 14 amino acids. V shed 5 bases and J 7 bases; nucleotides not matched to a gene: 8. The chain's CDR3 is CASSSEQGSQPQHC. The DNA for the CDR3 is TGTGCCAGCTCATCTGAACAGGGGAGCCAGCCCCAGCATTGT.

This clonotype was seen many times. The chain links TRBV7-3 to TRBJ2-1; D gene uncertain. The CDR3 sequence is 16 residues long. V lost 6 bases, J lost 0 bases, and 15 bases lay in between. Germline assignment: CDR1 SGHTA and CDR2 FQGTGA. DNA of the CDR3: TGTGCCAGCAGTCCCGCCCAGAAGTTCTCCTACAATGAGCAGTTCTTC. It is translated as CASSPAQKFSYNEQFF.

This clonotype was counted ten times or more. V usage is TRBV29-1 and J usage is TRBJ1-5; D remains unclear. Germline CDR1 and CDR2: SQVTM and ANQGSEA. CDR3 size: 13 residues. Trimming removed 4 bases at V and 4 bases at J, with 11 bases between. The CDR3 protein is CSVGVGGNQPQHF. In nucleotides, the CDR3 is TGCAGCGTTGGAGTAGGCGGGAATCAGCCCCAGCATTTT.

This clonotype was seen more than once but under ten times. The chain couples TRBV5-1 to TRBJ2-5; the D gene is possibly TRBD1 (5 bases). V lost 1 base and J 4 bases, leaving 20 bases between the germline ends. The CDR3 loop spans 17 amino acids. Germline loops: CDR1 SGHRS, CDR2 YFSETQ. CDR3 sequence reads: CASSLLKQGGLRETQYF. The CDR3, as DNA: TGCGCCAGCAGCTTGTTAAAGCAGGGTGGTCTCCGAGAGACCCAGTACTTC.

This clonotype has at least ten counts. The rearrangement uses TRBV7-2 and TRBJ1-2; maybe TRBD1 (5 bases). Trimming cost V 5 bases and J 0 bases, with 13 bases left between them. The CDR3 spans 15 residues. From germline, CDR1 is SGHTA and CDR2 FQGNSA. Written as DNA, the CDR3 is TGTGCCAGCAGCCCTCGGGACGGCGCTAACTATGGCTACACCTTC. Residues: CASSPRDGANYGYTF.

Notes on this clonotype: A much larger clonotype is one base distant, so this may be a read error. The rearrangement uses TRBV2 and TRBJ1-5, with D perhaps matching TRBD1 (5 bases). This CDR3 spans 13 amino acids. CDR1 is SNHLY, CDR2 FYNNEI, per germline. The CDR3 bases are TGTGCCAGCAGTGACGACAGCAATCAGCCCCGGCATTTT. It yields the protein CASSDDSNQPRHF.

At least ten counts were recorded for this clonotype. The chain is built from TRBV20-1 and TRBJ2-1, with unresolved D. V lost 1 base and J 10 bases, leaving 8 bases between the germline ends. Looked up from germline, CDR1 is DFQATT and CDR2 is SNEGSKA (reference sequence). The length of the CDR3 is 11 residues. In nucleotides, the CDR3 is TGCAGTGCTAGAGTACGGCTAGAGCAGTTCTTC. Protein sequence: CSARVRLEQFF.

In this sample, this clonotype turned up many times. The J gene is TRBJ2-7, the V gene TRBV9; D unresolved. Trimming stripped 0 bases from V and 6 bases from J, with 7 bases between. This CDR3 has 12 residues. Germline V gives CDR1 SGDLS, CDR2 YYNGEE. The CDR3 bases are TGTGCCAGCAGCGTAGCGACGGGCGAGCAGTACTTC. Protein sequence: CASSVATGEQYF.

The V call is TRBV30, the J call TRBJ1-1; 9 nucleotides match TRBD1. V shed 0 bases and J 12 bases; nucleotides not matched to a gene: 5. Germline V gives CDR1 GTSNPN, CDR2 SVGIG (reference sequence). This CDR3 spans 12 amino acids. Here the CDR3 reads CAWSVRDRETFF. CDR3 nucleotides: TGTGCCTGGAGTGTACGGGACAGGGAAACTTTCTTT.

Only a few counts were recorded for this clonotype. A much larger clone lies a single base off, so this may be a read error. The CDR3 sequence: CASRETGSGSEQFF. CDR3 bases: TGTGCCAGCAGGGAAACCGGTTCAGGAAGTGAGCAGTTCTTC. This chain joins TRBV6-2 or TRBV6-3 and TRBJ2-1; D remains unclear. Germline V gene data show CDR1 as MNHEY and CDR2 as SVGEGT. Trimming took 6 bases from V and 9 from J, leaving 18 bases between them. There are 14 residues in the CDR3.

This clonotype was recorded at least ten times. This chain uses TRBV15 with TRBJ2-6; no definite D call. The CDR3 sequence is 15 residues long. In germline, CDR1 is LNHNV, CDR2 YYDKDF (reference sequence). Trimming cost V 1 base and J 4 bases, with 8 bases left between them. CDR3 DNA sequence: TGTGCCACCAGCAGAGCGGGTTACGGGGCCAACGTCCTGACTTTC. This gives the protein CATSRAGYGANVLTF.

The chain is built from TRBV3-1 and TRBJ2-7; D possibly uses TRBD1 or TRBD2 (5 bases each). Trimming took 0 bases from V and 2 from J, leaving 11 bases between them. The CDR3 runs to 15 residues. Germline V CDR1 and CDR2: LGHDT, YNNKEL (reference sequence). This CDR3 reads CASSQDFREPYEQYF. Written as DNA, the CDR3 is TGTGCCAGCAGCCAAGATTTCAGGGAGCCCTACGAGCAGTACTTC.

The V and J genes are TRBV15 and TRBJ2-1; 9 bases fit TRBD2. This CDR3 spans 16 amino acids. Germline-derived CDR1 and CDR2 are LNHNV and YYDKDF (reference sequence). The junction had 5 bases not matched to a gene; V was cut back by 1 base and J by 4 bases. The CDR3 sequence: CATSRVGGGEYNEQFF. CDR3 nucleotide sequence: TGTGCCACCAGCAGAGTAGGCGGGGGGGAATACAATGAGCAGTTCTTC. The full variable domain, completed using reference TRBV15 and TRBJ2-1, is DAMVIQNPRYQVTQFGKPVTLSCSQTLNHNVMYWYQQKSSQAPKLLFHYYDKDFNNEADTPDNFQSRRPNTSFCFLDIRSPGLGDTAMYLCATSRVGGGEYNEQFFGPGTRLTVL.

The chain recombines TRBV5-1 with TRBJ2-5, with no clear D. The J call may be mistaken, given a closer DNA end match to TRBJ2-7. Germline V CDR1 and CDR2: SGHRS, YFSETQ. This CDR3 is built from 15 residues. The CDR3 DNA follows: TGCGCCAGCAGCTTGGGTTCCAATCCCTCCTACGAGCAGTACTTC. Its translation: CASSLGSNPSYEQYF.

The rearrangement uses TRBV20-1 and TRBJ2-7; 7 nucleotides line up with TRBD2. V was pared by 3 bases and J by 4 bases, with 6 bases of the junction left unmatched. The CDR3 spans 13 residues. Germline-derived CDR1 and CDR2 are DFQATT and SNEGSKA (reference sequence). Here the CDR3 DNA reads TGCAGTGCTAGGGAGCGGGACCCGTACGAGCAGTACTTC. It codes for CSARERDPYEQYF.